This T cell receptor beta chain was retrieved from a study of blood T cell repertoires in COVID-19. Across the whole study: COVID-19 samples from acute and convalescent phases originated in the United States, Italy and Spain. PBMCs, B-cell-depleted T cells, or T cells provided the cDNA or gDNA that made up the material.

Original analysis: Amplification from reference gene primers served as the basis for estimated nucleated cell counts. TCRdb's copy holds only in-frame clones and misses some; the assay was immunoSEQ multiplex PCR. V and J calls and clone size follow that table, whereas D and trimming were derived from the DNA. Of roughly 120,000 clones in the sample, 86% were seen once. The V gene's germline CDR1 is SGHAT and CDR2 FQNNGV. V shed 2 bases and J 4 bases; nucleotides not matched to a gene: 8. The CDR3 consists of 15 residues. The clonotype comes from a human donor in a cohort sampled during active COVID-19. The gene calls are TRBV11-2 and TRBJ2-7; 7 nucleotides align to TRBD2. Sequencing was done on a sample of peripheral blood. The CDR3 sequence: CASSLFGGSGYEQYF. The CDR3 DNA sequence: TGTGCCAGCAGCTTATTCGGCGGGAGCGGGTACGAGCAGTACTTC.